Listed below are T cell receptor beta chains from one sample, sequenced in a study of beta chain features in type 1 diabetes. The assay was immunoSEQ multiplex PCR, and TCRdb's table has in-frame clones only and misses some. The table has hundreds of thousands of clones, around 15% seen once; the top ten hold approximately 0.022%. The sequenced material came from naive CD4+ T cells from blood. All receptors derive from a man younger than 30 with type 1 diabetes. The CDR3 runs from the conserved cysteine through the conserved F or W. The D gene is left open where the match is weak. Size is stated for part of the rows, as once, few or many counts, or as a class when the clone is expanded.

J,D,V,size,CDR3,DNA
TRBJ2-4,TRBD2,TRBV4-2,.,CASSQDPTGGTGHIQYF,TGTGCCAGCAGCCAAGATCCCACCGGGGGGACCGGACACATTCAGTACTTC
TRBJ1-5,TRBD1,TRBV9,few,CASSVGQGDQPQHF,TGTGCCAGCAGCGTAGGGCAGGGGGATCAGCCCCAGCATTTT
TRBJ2-5,.,TRBV7-9,few,CASSGGIGETQYF,TGTGCCAGCAGCGGGGGGATTGGAGAGACCCAGTACTTC
TRBJ1-1,.,TRBV14,.,CASSQQGLTEAFF,TGTGCCAGCAGCCAGCAGGGACTCACTGAAGCTTTCTTT
TRBJ2-7,.,TRBV2,few,CATSKAGSSYEQYF,TGTGCTACCAGCAAGGCGGGGAGCTCCTACGAGCAGTACTTC
TRBJ2-6,.,TRBV5-5,few,CASSGGQSSGANVLTF,TGTGCCAGCAGCGGAGGACAGTCCTCTGGGGCCAACGTCCTGACTTTC
TRBJ2-7,.,TRBV2,.,CASSTDAYEQYF,TGTGCCAGCAGTACGGACGCCTACGAGCAGTACTTC
TRBJ1-1,.,TRBV7-9,few,CASSFMPLNTEAFF,TGTGCCAGCAGCTTCATGCCCCTGAACACTGAAGCTTTCTTT
TRBJ1-5,TRBD1,TRBV5-1,.,CASPLTGEWVSNQPQHF,TGCGCCAGCCCCTTGACAGGGGAGTGGGTAAGCAATCAGCCCCAGCATTTT
TRBJ1-5,TRBD1,TRBV6-6,.,CASSRQGLSNQPQHF,TGTGCCAGCAGTCGACAGGGGTTGAGCAATCAGCCCCAGCATTTT
TRBJ1-5,TRBD1,TRBV4-2,few,CASSRSFGQDNQPQHF,TGTGCCAGCAGCCGCTCCTTTGGACAGGACAATCAGCCCCAGCATTTT
TRBJ2-3,TRBD2,TRBV7-8,.,CASSLDLAGAGDTQYF,TGTGCCAGCAGCTTAGATCTAGCGGGGGCCGGGGATACGCAGTATTTT
TRBJ2-7,TRBD2,TRBV7-9,few,CASRRTSGGLYEQYF,TGTGCCAGCAGACGGACTAGCGGGGGACTCTACGAGCAGTACTTC
TRBJ2-5,.,TRBV30,few,CAWSVLETQYF,TGTGCCTGGAGTGTCTTAGAGACCCAGTACTTC
TRBJ1-3,.,TRBV15,.,CATSRDLEDGNTIYF,TGTGCCACCAGCAGAGATCTCGAAGACGGAAACACCATATATTTT
TRBJ1-1,.,TRBV10-3,few,CAISPGTWAEAFF,TGTGCCATCAGCCCGGGGACTTGGGCTGAAGCTTTCTTT
TRBJ1-3,.,TRBV21-1,.,CASSKNHRSGNTIYF,TGTGCCAGCAGCAAAAACCACCGCTCTGGAAACACCATATATTTT
TRBJ1-2,.,TRBV5-6,few,CASSPYPDGNYGYTF,TGTGCCAGCAGCCCGTACCCTGACGGGAACTATGGCTACACCTTC
TRBJ1-4,.,TRBV10-3,.,CAISESISRATNEKLFF,TGTGCCATCAGTGAGTCTATCTCCCGTGCAACTAATGAAAAACTGTTTTTT
TRBJ1-2,.,TRBV20-1,.,CSAKIGLGYTF,TGCAGTGCTAAGATAGGGCTTGGCTACACCTTC
TRBJ1-5,.,TRBV7-6,.,CASSLEAVDQPQHF,TGTGCCAGCAGCTTAGAAGCAGTTGATCAGCCCCAGCATTTT
TRBJ2-7,.,TRBV27,.,CASSPDSEQYF,TGTGCCAGCAGTCCTGACAGCGAGCAGTACTTC
TRBJ2-1,.,TRBV5-1,few,CASSLSLGGLKNEQFF,TGCGCCAGCAGCTTGAGTCTCGGGGGGCTTAAAAATGAGCAGTTCTTC
TRBJ2-5,.,TRBV30,.,CAWSVRETQYF,TGTGCCTGGAGTGTTCGTGAGACCCAGTACTTC
TRBJ2-1,.,TRBV5-4,.,CASRTSGGGPYNEQFF,TGTGCCAGCAGAACGTCGGGCGGGGGCCCCTACAATGAGCAGTTCTTC
TRBJ2-5,.,TRBV7-3,.,CASARGGTQETQYF,TGTGCCAGCGCTCGAGGGGGGACCCAAGAGACCCAGTACTTC
TRBJ1-1,.,TRBV20-1,.,CSAAGRTEAFF,TGCAGTGCTGCAGGGAGAACTGAAGCTTTCTTT
TRBJ2-6,.,TRBV25-1,few,CASTGDSGANVLTF,TGTGCCAGCACGGGAGACTCTGGGGCCAACGTCCTGACTTTC
TRBJ2-1,TRBD2,TRBV11-2,.,CASSLDRTSGGPSYNEQFF,TGTGCCAGCAGCTTAGATCGGACTAGCGGGGGCCCCTCCTACAATGAGCAGTTCTTC
TRBJ2-3,TRBD2,TRBV15,few,CATSRVRGDTDTQYF,TGTGCCACCAGCAGAGTGCGGGGGGACACAGATACGCAGTATTTT
TRBJ2-5,TRBD2,TRBV27,few,CASSLTSVGWETQYF,TGTGCCAGCAGTTTGACTAGCGTCGGTTGGGAGACCCAGTACTTC
TRBJ2-1,.,TRBV30,few,CAWSVQGFNEQFF,TGTGCCTGGAGTGTACAAGGGTTCAATGAGCAGTTCTTC
TRBJ1-2,.,TRBV6-1,few,CASSEGGTLGGYTF,TGTGCCAGCAGTGAGGGAGGAACCCTTGGTGGCTACACCTTC
TRBJ2-5,.,TRBV5-1,few,CASMEYETQYF,TGCGCCAGCATGGAGTACGAGACCCAGTACTTC
TRBJ2-5,.,TRBV4-1,few,CASSQDQTYRYAETQYF,TGCGCCAGCAGCCAAGATCAGACGTACCGCTACGCAGAGACCCAGTACTTC
TRBJ1-2,.,TRBV5-1,.,CASSLAGNYGYTF,TGCGCCAGCAGCTTGGCAGGAAACTATGGCTACACCTTC